One T cell receptor (beta chain) is described in this entry. The record originates from a study of blood T cell repertoires in COVID-19. Overall study: The United States, Italy and Spain were the sources of the acute and convalescent COVID-19 samples. T cells, B-cell-depleted T cells, or PBMCs supplied cDNA or gDNA.

This table comes from immunoSEQ multiplex PCR, and its TCRdb copy is limited to in-frame clones, with some not included. The sample lists roughly 110,000 clones, about 89% seen once, with about a fifth in the top ten. This CDR3 region has 15 residues. Deletions cut 0 bases from V and 0 bases from J, with 9 bases between. Germline CDR1 SGHRS, CDR2 YFSETQ. The sequenced sample was peripheral blood. The source of this sequence is a human donor with acute or convalescent COVID-19. The donor label of this sample is uncertain. The chain employs TRBV5-1 and TRBJ1-2; possible D gene TRBD1, 6 bases. In nucleotides, the CDR3 is TGCGCCAGCAGCTTGGTCAGGGGAGCTAACTATGGCTACACCTTC. Translating gives CASSLVRGANYGYTF.